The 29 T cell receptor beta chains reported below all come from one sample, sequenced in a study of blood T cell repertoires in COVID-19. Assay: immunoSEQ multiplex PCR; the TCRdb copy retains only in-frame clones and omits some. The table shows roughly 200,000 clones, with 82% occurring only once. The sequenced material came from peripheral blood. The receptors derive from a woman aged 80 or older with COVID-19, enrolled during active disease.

The CDR3 bases are TGCGCCAGCAGCTCGTCTAAGGGACTGATAAACACTGAAGCTTTCTTT. Translated: CASSSSKGLINTEAFF. The chain couples TRBV5-1 to TRBJ1-1; D perhaps matches TRBD1 (5 bases). The CDR3 runs to 16 residues. CDR1 SGHRS and CDR2 YFSETQ come from the germline V gene. V was cut by 3 bases and J by 2 bases, with 17 bases left in between.

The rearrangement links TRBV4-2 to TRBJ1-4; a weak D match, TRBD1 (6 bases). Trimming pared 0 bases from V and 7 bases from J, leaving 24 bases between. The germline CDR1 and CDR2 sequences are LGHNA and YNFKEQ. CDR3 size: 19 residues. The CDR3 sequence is CASSQDRSWGQGAGEKLFF. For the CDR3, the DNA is TGTGCCAGCAGCCAAGACCGATCCTGGGGGCAGGGTGCGGGTGAAAAACTGTTTTTT.

The CDR3 DNA reads as TGTGCTAGTGGTTTCAGGCGGGGGGGCGCAGATACGCAGTATTTT. Protein product: CASGFRRGGADTQYF. The chain links TRBV12-5 to TRBJ2-3, with 9 bases matching TRBD2. J lost 4 bases, V lost 3 bases, and 5 bases had no gene match. The V gene's germline CDR1 is LGHNT and CDR2 FRNRAP. This CDR3 is 15 amino acids long.

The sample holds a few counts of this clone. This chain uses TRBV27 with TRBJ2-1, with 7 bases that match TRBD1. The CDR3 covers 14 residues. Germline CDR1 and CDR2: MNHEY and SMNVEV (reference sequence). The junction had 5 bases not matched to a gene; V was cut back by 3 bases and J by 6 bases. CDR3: CASSFGWDSNEQFF. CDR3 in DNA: TGTGCCAGCAGTTTTGGGTGGGACAGCAATGAGCAGTTCTTC.

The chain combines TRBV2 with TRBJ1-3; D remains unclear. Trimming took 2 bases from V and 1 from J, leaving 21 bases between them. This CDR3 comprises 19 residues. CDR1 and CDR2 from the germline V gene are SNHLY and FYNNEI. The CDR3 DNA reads TGTGCCAGCAGTGAATTCGTTGGGAGGGTGAGGCCTTCTGGAAACACCATATATTTT. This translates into CASSEFVGRVRPSGNTIYF. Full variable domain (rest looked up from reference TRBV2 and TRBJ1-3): EPEVTQTPSHQVTQMGQEVILRCVPISNHLYFYWYRQILGQKVEFLVSFYNNEISEKSEIFDDQFSVERPDGSNFTLKIRSTKLEDSAMYFCASSEFVGRVRPSGNTIYFGEGSWLTVV.

The CDR3 here is CASSYQQGGAEAFF. The DNA of the CDR3 is TGTGCCAGCAGTTATCAACAGGGTGGCGCTGAAGCTTTCTTT. The genes are TRBV6-5 and TRBJ1-1; a possible D gene is TRBD1 (6 bases). Germline V gene data show CDR1 as MNHEY and CDR2 as SVGAGI. Trimming removed 3 bases from V and 6 bases from J, with 14 bases in between. There are 14 residues in the CDR3.

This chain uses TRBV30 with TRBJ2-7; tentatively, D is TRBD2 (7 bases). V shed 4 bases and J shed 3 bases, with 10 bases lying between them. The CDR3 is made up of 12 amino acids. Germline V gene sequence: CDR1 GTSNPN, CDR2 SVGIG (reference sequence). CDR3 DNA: TGTGCCTGGAAGGGAGGGGGCTACGAGCAGTACTTC. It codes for CAWKGGGYEQYF. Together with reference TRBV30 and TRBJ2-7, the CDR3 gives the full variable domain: SQTIHQWPATLVQPVGSPLSLECTVEGTSNPNLYWYRQAAGRGLQLLFYSVGIGQISSEVPQNLSASRPQDRQFILSSKKLLLSDSGFYLCAWKGGGYEQYFGPGTRLTVT.

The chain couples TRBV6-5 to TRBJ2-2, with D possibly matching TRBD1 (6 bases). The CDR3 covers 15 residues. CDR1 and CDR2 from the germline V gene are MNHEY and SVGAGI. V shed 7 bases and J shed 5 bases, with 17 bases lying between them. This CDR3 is CASTKGQGWTGELFF. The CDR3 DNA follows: TGTGCCAGCACAAAGGGGCAGGGGTGGACCGGGGAGCTGTTTTTT.

This CDR3 reads CASSSILGGAGYTF. DNA of the CDR3: TGTGCCAGCAGTTCGATCTTAGGGGGGGCTGGCTACACCTTC. V is TRBV27 and J is TRBJ1-2; maybe TRBD1 (6 bases). The CDR3 is made up of 14 amino acids. Trimming stripped 4 bases from V and 7 bases from J, with 16 bases between. Germline V CDR1 and CDR2: MNHEY, SMNVEV (reference sequence).

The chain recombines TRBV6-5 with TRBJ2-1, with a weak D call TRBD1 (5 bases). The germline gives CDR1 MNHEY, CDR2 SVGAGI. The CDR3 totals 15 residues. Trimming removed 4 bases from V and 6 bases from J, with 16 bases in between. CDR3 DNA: TGTGCCAGCAGTTCGCCCAAGGAAGGGGTCAATGAGCAGTTCTTC. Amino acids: CASSSPKEGVNEQFF.

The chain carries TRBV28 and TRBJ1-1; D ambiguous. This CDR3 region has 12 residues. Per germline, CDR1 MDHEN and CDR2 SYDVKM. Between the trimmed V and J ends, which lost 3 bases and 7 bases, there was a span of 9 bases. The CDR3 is CASSFRGIEAFF. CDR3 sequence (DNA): TGTGCCAGCAGTTTTCGAGGGATTGAAGCTTTCTTT.

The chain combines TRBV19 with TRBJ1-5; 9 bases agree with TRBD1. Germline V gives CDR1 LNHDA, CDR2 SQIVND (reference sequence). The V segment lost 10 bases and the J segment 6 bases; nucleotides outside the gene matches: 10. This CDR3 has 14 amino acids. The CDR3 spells CATMGQGRSQPQHF. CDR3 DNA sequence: TGTGCCACAATGGGACAGGGAAGGAGTCAGCCCCAGCATTTT. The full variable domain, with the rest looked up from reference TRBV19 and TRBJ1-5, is DGGITQSPKYLFRKEGQNVTLSCEQNLNHDAMYWYRQDPGQGLRLIYYSQIVNDFQKGDIAEGYSVSREKKESFPLTVTSAQKNPTAFYLCATMGQGRSQPQHFGDGTRLSIL.

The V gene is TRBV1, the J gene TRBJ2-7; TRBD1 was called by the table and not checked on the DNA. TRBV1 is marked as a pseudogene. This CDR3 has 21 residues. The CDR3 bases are TGCACCAGCAGCCAGGACAGGACCGAGGGGTCCAGAGGCGAGGGGTGGGACGAGCAGTACTTC. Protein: CTSSQDRTEGSRGEGWDEQYF.

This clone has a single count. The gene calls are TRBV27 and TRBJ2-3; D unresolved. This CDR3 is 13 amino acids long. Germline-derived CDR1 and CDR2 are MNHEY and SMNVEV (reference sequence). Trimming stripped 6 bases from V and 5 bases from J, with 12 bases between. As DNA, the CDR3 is TGTGCCAGCAGCCTTCCTATGTTAGATACGCAGTATTTT. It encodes CASSLPMLDTQYF.

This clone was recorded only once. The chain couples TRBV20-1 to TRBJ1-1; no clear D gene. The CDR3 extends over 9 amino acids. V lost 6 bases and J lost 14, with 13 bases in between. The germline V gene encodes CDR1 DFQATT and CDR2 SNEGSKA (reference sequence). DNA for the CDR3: TGCAGTGCCCACCAGGTACCCTTCTTT. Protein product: CSAHQVPFF.

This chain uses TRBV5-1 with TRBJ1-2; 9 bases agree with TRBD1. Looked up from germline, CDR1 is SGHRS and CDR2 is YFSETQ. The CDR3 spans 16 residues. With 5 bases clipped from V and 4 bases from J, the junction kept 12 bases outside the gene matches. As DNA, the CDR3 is TGCGCCAGCAGGTTACAGGGGGCCGGATCTTTCTATGGCTACACCTTC. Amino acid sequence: CASRLQGAGSFYGYTF.

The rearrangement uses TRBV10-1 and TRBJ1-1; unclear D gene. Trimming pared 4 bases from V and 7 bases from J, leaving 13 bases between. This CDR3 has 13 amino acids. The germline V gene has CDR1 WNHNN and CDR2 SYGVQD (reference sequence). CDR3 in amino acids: CASSGRLNGEAFF. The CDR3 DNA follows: TGCGCCAGCAGTGGCAGGCTCAATGGTGAAGCTTTCTTT.

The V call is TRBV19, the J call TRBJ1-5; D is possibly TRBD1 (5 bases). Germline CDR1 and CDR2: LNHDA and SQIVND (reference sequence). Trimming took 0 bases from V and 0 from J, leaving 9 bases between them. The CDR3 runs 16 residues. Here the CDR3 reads CASSIDGTYSNQPQHF. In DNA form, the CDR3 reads TGTGCCAGTAGTATAGATGGGACTTATAGCAATCAGCCCCAGCATTTT. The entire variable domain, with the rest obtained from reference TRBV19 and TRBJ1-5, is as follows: DGGITQSPKYLFRKEGQNVTLSCEQNLNHDAMYWYRQDPGQGLRLIYYSQIVNDFQKGDIAEGYSVSREKKESFPLTVTSAQKNPTAFYLCASSIDGTYSNQPQHFGDGTRLSIL.

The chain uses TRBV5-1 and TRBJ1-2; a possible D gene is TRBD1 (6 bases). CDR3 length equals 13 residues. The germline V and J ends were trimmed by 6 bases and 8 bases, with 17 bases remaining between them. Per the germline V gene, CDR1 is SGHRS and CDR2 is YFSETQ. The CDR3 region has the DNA TGCGCCAGCACTGCGGCAAGGGGGAACGGCTACACCTTC. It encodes CASTAARGNGYTF.

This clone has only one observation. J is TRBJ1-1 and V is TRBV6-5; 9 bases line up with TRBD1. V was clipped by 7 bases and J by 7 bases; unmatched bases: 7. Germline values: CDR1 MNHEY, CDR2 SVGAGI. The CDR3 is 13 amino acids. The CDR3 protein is CASKPGTGYEAFF. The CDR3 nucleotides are TGTGCCAGCAAGCCCGGGACAGGGTATGAAGCTTTCTTT.

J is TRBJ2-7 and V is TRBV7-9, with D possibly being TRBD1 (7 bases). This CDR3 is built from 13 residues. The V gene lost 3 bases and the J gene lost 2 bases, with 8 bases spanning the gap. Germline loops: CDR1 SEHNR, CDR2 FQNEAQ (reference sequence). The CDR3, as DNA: TGTGCCAGCAGCTTCAGGGGGGCCTACGAGCAGTACTTC. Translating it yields CASSFRGAYEQYF.

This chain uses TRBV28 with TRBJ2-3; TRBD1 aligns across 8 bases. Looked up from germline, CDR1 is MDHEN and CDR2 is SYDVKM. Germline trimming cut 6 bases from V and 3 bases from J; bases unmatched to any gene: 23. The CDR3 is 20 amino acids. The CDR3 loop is CASSPRPQGARVVGTDTQYF. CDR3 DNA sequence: TGTGCCAGCAGCCCTCGACCCCAGGGGGCGAGAGTTGTCGGGACAGATACGCAGTATTTT.

The CDR3 nucleotides are TGTGCCAGCAGATCACACGGGGACACTGAAGCTTTCTTT. It is translated as CASRSHGDTEAFF. The rearrangement uses TRBV3-1 (or the pseudogene TRBV3-2) and TRBJ1-1; D remains unclear. Germline V CDR1 and CDR2: LGHDT, YNNKEL (reference sequence). The length of the CDR3 is 13 residues. With 6 bases removed from V and 3 bases from J, the gap between germline ends came to 11 bases.

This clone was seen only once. The CDR3 protein is CASSLDGGGDTQYF. The CDR3 DNA reads as TGCGCCAGCAGCTTGGACGGTGGTGGAGATACGCAGTATTTT. The chain combines TRBV5-1 with TRBJ2-3; no definite D call. Germline CDR1 reads SGHRS; CDR2 reads YFSETQ. The germline V and J ends were trimmed by 0 bases and 5 bases, with 10 bases remaining between them. The CDR3 is 14 amino acids.

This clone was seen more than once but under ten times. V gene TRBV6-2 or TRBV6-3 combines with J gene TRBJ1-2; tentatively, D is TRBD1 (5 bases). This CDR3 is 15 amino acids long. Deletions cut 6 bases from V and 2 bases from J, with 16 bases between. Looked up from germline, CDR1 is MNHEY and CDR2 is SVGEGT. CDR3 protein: CASSLSSAGNYGYTF. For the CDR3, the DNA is TGTGCCAGCAGCCTATCCTCGGCAGGGAACTATGGCTACACCTTC.

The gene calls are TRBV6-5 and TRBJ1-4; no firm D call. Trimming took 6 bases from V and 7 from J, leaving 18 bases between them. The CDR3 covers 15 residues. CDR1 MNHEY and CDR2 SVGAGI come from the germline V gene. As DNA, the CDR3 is TGTGCCAGCAGCCCGGGGAACATCGAACCTGAAAAACTGTTTTTT. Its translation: CASSPGNIEPEKLFF.

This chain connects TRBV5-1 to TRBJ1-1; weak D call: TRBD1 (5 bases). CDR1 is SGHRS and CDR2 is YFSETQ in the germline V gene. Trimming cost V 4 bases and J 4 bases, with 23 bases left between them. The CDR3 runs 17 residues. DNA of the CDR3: TGCGCCAGCAGCCCTGGGGACTCGCGATGGCTCGGCACTGAAGCTTTCTTT. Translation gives CASSPGDSRWLGTEAFF.

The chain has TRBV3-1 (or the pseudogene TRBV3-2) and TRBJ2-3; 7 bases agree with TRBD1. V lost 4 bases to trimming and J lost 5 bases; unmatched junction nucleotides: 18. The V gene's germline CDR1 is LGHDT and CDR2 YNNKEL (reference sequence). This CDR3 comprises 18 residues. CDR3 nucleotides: TGTGCCAGCAGCCGTAACTTACTCCGACAGGGTGGAGGAGATACGCAGTATTTT. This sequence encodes CASSRNLLRQGGGDTQYF.

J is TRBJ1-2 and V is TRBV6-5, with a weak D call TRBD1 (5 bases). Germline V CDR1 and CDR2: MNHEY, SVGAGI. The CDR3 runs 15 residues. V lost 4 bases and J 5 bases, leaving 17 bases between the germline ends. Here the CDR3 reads CASSSTGSVFYGYTF. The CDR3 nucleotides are TGTGCCAGCAGTTCAACAGGTTCAGTGTTTTATGGCTACACCTTC.